The 25 T cell receptor beta chains below were found in one sample sequenced in a study of shared clonotypes between healthy human individuals. TCRdb's copy holds only in-frame clones and misses some; the assay was immunoSEQ multiplex PCR. The sample includes under 2.5 million clones, just under 95% of them seen just once. Sequencing was carried out using naive CD4+ T cells from PBMCs. Stated subset: CD45RA+ positively selected. Every receptor here comes from a man aged 18 to 35 in good health. Some clones in this sample may be carry-over from other donors' samples.

The table lists this clone with a count of one. The chain links TRBV6-5 to TRBJ2-7; TRBD2 might be the D (5 bases). Per germline, CDR1 MNHEY and CDR2 SVGAGI. V lost 6 bases, J lost 2 bases, and 8 bases lay in between. The CDR3 has 12 amino acids. DNA of the CDR3: TGTGCCAGCAGAGGGAGCGCCTACGAGCAGTACTTC. This encodes CASRGSAYEQYF.

The count of this clone is one. This sequence joins TRBV5-1 and TRBJ2-3, with no clear D. The CDR3 has 14 amino acids. Per the germline V gene, CDR1 is SGHRS and CDR2 is YFSETQ. Trimming removed 3 bases at V and 4 bases at J, with 12 bases between. The CDR3 is CASSWRIVSDTQYF. The CDR3 DNA follows: TGCGCCAGCAGCTGGCGGATAGTTTCAGATACGCAGTATTTT.

The chain has TRBV28 and TRBJ2-3; the match to TRBD1 covers 9 bases. V trimming: 5 bases; J trimming: 4 bases; junction bases outside the gene matches: 10. The CDR3 spans 16 residues. Germline assignment: CDR1 MDHEN and CDR2 SYDVKM. Here the CDR3 reads CASSPIGTGKPDTQYF. As DNA, the CDR3 is TGTGCCAGCAGTCCGATCGGGACAGGGAAGCCAGATACGCAGTATTTT.

The genes are TRBV15 and TRBJ2-1; 7 bases map to TRBD1. Per germline, CDR1 LNHNV and CDR2 YYDKDF (reference sequence). The CDR3 totals 17 residues. The V and J ends lost 8 bases and 7 bases, in that order; junction bases with no gene match: 20. This CDR3 reads CATHLGVAGGTWNEQFF. In nucleotides, the CDR3 is TGTGCCACCCACCTAGGAGTGGCAGGGGGAACGTGGAATGAGCAGTTCTTC. The entire variable domain, with the rest obtained from reference TRBV15 and TRBJ2-1, is as follows: DAMVIQNPRYQVTQFGKPVTLSCSQTLNHNVMYWYQQKSSQAPKLLFHYYDKDFNNEADTPDNFQSRRPNTSFCFLDIRSPGLGDTAMYLCATHLGVAGGTWNEQFFGPGTRLTVL.

The V and J genes are TRBV25-1 and TRBJ2-2, with D maybe TRBD1 (6 bases). CDR1 MGHDK and CDR2 SYGVNS come from the germline V gene. V dropped 4 bases and J dropped 3 bases, with 15 bases sitting between them. The CDR3 is 16 residues long. The CDR3 DNA reads TGTGCCAGCAGTGGCCGGGACAAAAGTTACACCGGGGAGCTGTTTTTT. This sequence encodes CASSGRDKSYTGELFF.

This clone occurred once. This sample includes further DNA sequences coding for the same CDR3. The rearrangement joins TRBV7-2 to TRBJ2-7; 12 positions match TRBD2. CDR3 length: 15 amino acids. Looked up from germline, CDR1 is SGHTA and CDR2 is FQGNSA. With V trimmed by 5 bases and J by 0 bases, 2 bases remained unmatched. This CDR3 is CASSLTSGSSYEQYF. Here the CDR3 DNA reads TGTGCCAGCAGCCTGACTAGCGGGAGCTCCTACGAGCAGTACTTC.

The chain is built from TRBV5-4 and TRBJ2-7; 10 positions agree with TRBD1. There are 15 residues in the CDR3. With 4 bases clipped from V and 6 bases from J, the junction kept 10 bases outside the gene matches. Per the germline V gene, CDR1 is SGHNT and CDR2 is YYREEE (reference sequence). For the CDR3, the DNA is TGTGCCAGCAGCATATCCGGGACAGGGGTTTCCGAGCAGTACTTC. Encoded protein: CASSISGTGVSEQYF.

To note about this clone: Distinct nucleotide sequences in the sample also encode this CDR3. The chain carries TRBV18 and TRBJ2-1; D ambiguous. The ends were cut back, 3 bases at V and 8 bases at J, with 8 bases in the middle. The CDR3 consists of 12 residues. Germline assignment: CDR1 KGHSH and CDR2 LQKENI. The CDR3 nucleotides read TGTGCCAGCTCACCTCGGGCGGATGAGCAGTTCTTC. Protein: CASSPRADEQFF.

This sequence joins TRBV5-1 and TRBJ1-1; 7 nucleotides align to TRBD1. The CDR3 extends over 16 amino acids. The germline gives CDR1 SGHRS, CDR2 YFSETQ. The V gene end was trimmed by 4 bases and the J gene end by 0 bases; junction bases not matched to a gene: 9. In nucleotides, the CDR3 is TGCGCCAGCAGCAGCTCCGGGACAGAGATGAACACTGAAGCTTTCTTT. Residues: CASSSSGTEMNTEAFF.

J is TRBJ2-7 and V is TRBV27; 15 positions match TRBD2. Germline V gives CDR1 MNHEY, CDR2 SMNVEV (reference sequence). CDR3 length equals 20 residues. Trimming removed 5 bases from V and 3 bases from J; junction bases left unmatched: 17. The CDR3 spells CASSPRGVPGLAGGHYEQYF. Written as DNA, the CDR3 is TGTGCCAGCAGTCCCCGTGGGGTCCCGGGACTAGCGGGAGGACACTACGAGCAGTACTTC.

This sequence joins TRBV28 and TRBJ2-1; TRBD2 agrees at 10 bases. V dropped 5 bases and J dropped 0; count of bases not matched to a gene: 19. Germline V gene data show CDR1 as MDHEN and CDR2 as SYDVKM. The CDR3 totals 21 residues. The CDR3 DNA is TGTGCCAGCAGTCCCACCCGGACTAGCGGCATCCTAGGTGTCTCCTACAATGAGCAGTTCTTC. It is translated as CASSPTRTSGILGVSYNEQFF.

For this clone: The junction shows a germline mismatch at one end, possibly a read error. The V and J genes are TRBV10-3 and TRBJ2-7; a weak D match, TRBD1 (5 bases). The CDR3 extends over 14 amino acids. CDR1 ENHRY and CDR2 SYGVKD come from the germline V gene. The CDR3 DNA sequence: TGTGCCATCAGTGAACTCAGGGCCTCCCACGAGCAGTACTTC. Protein sequence: CAISELRASHEQYF.

This clone was seen once. This chain links TRBV28 with TRBJ2-4, with TRBD1 matching 9 bases. The CDR3 is made up of 14 amino acids. Trimming at V came to 5 bases and at J to 7 bases, leaving 6 bases not matched to a gene. Germline loops: CDR1 MDHEN, CDR2 SYDVKM. CDR3 nucleotides: TGTGCCAGCAGTAAATCCGGGACAGGGAACATTCAGTACTTC. Translation: CASSKSGTGNIQYF.

As to this clone: In the same sample, other DNA sequences code for this CDR3. The V and J genes are TRBV28 and TRBJ2-5; 7 bases agree with TRBD2. The trim removed 6 bases at V and 3 bases at J, leaving 4 bases unmatched. Germline V gives CDR1 MDHEN, CDR2 SYDVKM. This CDR3 contains 13 residues. The DNA of the CDR3 is TGTGCCAGCAGCCGAGGGAGGGAAGAGACCCAGTACTTC. Translation: CASSRGREETQYF.

This clone was detected once. The chain couples TRBV10-3 to TRBJ2-7; no firm D call. Per the germline V gene, CDR1 is ENHRY and CDR2 is SYGVKD. V gave up 0 bases and J gave up 4 bases, with 13 bases separating them. This CDR3 region has 15 residues. The CDR3 sequence is CAISESTGRSYEQYF. The CDR3 bases are TGTGCCATCAGTGAGTCGACCGGACGGAGTTACGAGCAGTACTTC.

Written as DNA, the CDR3 is TGTGCCAGCAGCCCGGGGGGTACAGATTACTACGAGCAGTACTTC. It codes for CASSPGGTDYYEQYF. The rearrangement uses TRBV28 and TRBJ2-7; 7 nucleotides agree with TRBD2. Germline V lookup: CDR1 MDHEN, CDR2 SYDVKM. The CDR3 is 15 amino acids. With 6 bases clipped from V and 3 bases from J, the junction kept 11 bases outside the gene matches.

The chain has TRBV5-1 and TRBJ1-1; 11 nucleotides line up with TRBD1. This CDR3 has 15 amino acids. V lost 4 bases to trimming and J lost 5 bases; unmatched junction nucleotides: 7. Germline CDR1 and CDR2: SGHRS and YFSETQ. As DNA, the CDR3 is TGCGCCAGCAGCGCCGGGACAGGGGGAGAGACTGAAGCTTTCTTT. Amino acids: CASSAGTGGETEAFF.

The chain recombines TRBV5-5 with TRBJ1-1; possibly TRBD1 for D (5 bases). CDR3 size: 15 residues. Deletions cut 4 bases from V and 7 bases from J, with 20 bases between. Per germline, CDR1 SGHKS and CDR2 YYEKEE (reference sequence). CDR3 amino acids: CASSPRDRTLIEAFF. DNA of the CDR3: TGTGCCAGCAGCCCGCGGGACCGGACACTAATTGAAGCTTTCTTT.

In regard to this clone: The identical CDR3 is also encoded by other nucleotide sequences in the sample. V and J are TRBV28 and TRBJ1-2; D uncertain. Germline V lookup: CDR1 MDHEN, CDR2 SYDVKM. This CDR3 is 12 amino acids long. Trimming stripped 3 bases from V and 3 bases from J, with 5 bases between. The CDR3 reads CASSFRDYGYTF. CDR3 DNA sequence: TGTGCCAGCAGTTTTCGAGACTATGGCTACACCTTC.

This chain links TRBV9 with TRBJ2-2; 12 bases agree with TRBD2. The CDR3 sequence is 17 residues long. Trimming at V came to 10 bases and at J to 5 bases, leaving 15 bases not matched to a gene. The germline gives CDR1 SGDLS, CDR2 YYNGEE. Here the CDR3 reads CASPGLAGGSRTGELFF. The CDR3 DNA is TGTGCCTCCCCCGGGCTAGCGGGAGGGTCGAGGACCGGGGAGCTGTTTTTT.

The genes are TRBV4-1 and TRBJ2-5; no definite D call. The V end lost 0 bases, the J end lost 3 bases, and 11 bases lay between the germline ends. CDR1 and CDR2 (germline): MGHRA, YSYEKL. The CDR3 length is 15 residues. The CDR3 spells CASSQDSGSEETQYF. The CDR3, as DNA: TGCGCCAGCAGCCAAGATTCCGGGTCGGAAGAGACCCAGTACTTC.

The chain links TRBV5-1 to TRBJ2-7; D may correspond to TRBD1 or TRBD2 (5 bases each). Deletions cut 4 bases from V and 2 bases from J, with 10 bases between. The CDR3 runs to 13 residues. Germline V gene sequence: CDR1 SGHRS, CDR2 YFSETQ. The CDR3 sequence: CASSRDGAYEQYF. Written as DNA, the CDR3 is TGCGCCAGCAGCCGGGACGGAGCCTACGAGCAGTACTTC. The variable domain in full, completed from reference TRBV5-1 and TRBJ2-7, reads KAGVTQTPRYLIKTRGQQVTLSCSPISGHRSVSWYQQTPGQGLQFLFEYFSETQRNKGNFPGRFSGRQFSNSRSEMNVSTLELGDSALYLCASSRDGAYEQYFGPGTRLTVT.

The chain recombines TRBV9 with TRBJ2-3; tentative D call: TRBD2 (5 bases). Per the germline V gene, CDR1 is SGDLS and CDR2 is YYNGEE. CDR3 length: 17 residues. The V and J ends lost 0 bases and 3 bases respectively, with 17 bases between them. CDR3 sequence reads: CASSVEFGTRSTDTQYF. For the CDR3, the DNA is TGTGCCAGCAGCGTAGAGTTCGGAACTAGAAGTACAGATACGCAGTATTTT. Filled out from reference TRBV9 and TRBJ2-3, the complete variable domain reads DSGVTQTPKHLITATGQRVTLRCSPRSGDLSVYWYQQSLDQGLQFLIQYYNGEERAKGNILERFSAQQFPDLHSELNLSSLELGDSALYFCASSVEFGTRSTDTQYFGPGTRLTVL.

This chain joins TRBV5-1 and TRBJ2-3; weak D call: TRBD2 (6 bases). The CDR3 contains 15 residues. CDR1 is SGHRS and CDR2 is YFSETQ in the germline V gene. Trimming removed 2 bases at V and 3 bases at J, with 13 bases between. CDR3 amino acids: CASSLSPGATDTQYF. Written as DNA, the CDR3 is TGCGCCAGCAGCTTATCCCCGGGAGCAACAGATACGCAGTATTTT.

A single count supports this clone. V is TRBV5-1 and J is TRBJ1-1; TRBD1 might be the D (6 bases). Trimming stripped 4 bases from V and 6 bases from J, with 13 bases between. The CDR3 consists of 13 residues. The V gene's germline CDR1 is SGHRS and CDR2 YFSETQ. CDR3 DNA sequence: TGCGCCAGCAGCCCGACGAACAGGGCTGAAGCTTTCTTT. This sequence encodes CASSPTNRAEAFF. The full variable domain, rest sourced from reference TRBV5-1 and TRBJ1-1, is KAGVTQTPRYLIKTRGQQVTLSCSPISGHRSVSWYQQTPGQGLQFLFEYFSETQRNKGNFPGRFSGRQFSNSRSEMNVSTLELGDSALYLCASSPTNRAEAFFGQGTRLTVV.